One sample yielded the 30 T cell receptor beta chains listed below, sequenced in a study of shared clonotypes between healthy human individuals. Here immunoSEQ multiplex PCR was the method, and the copy in TCRdb shows in-frame clones only, minus some. The table shows 2 million to 2.5 million clones, with approximately 93% occurring only once. Specimen: naive CD4+ T cells from PBMCs. Subset given: CD45RA+ positively selected. The receptors here all came from a man aged 18 to 29 in good health. Some clones in this sample may be carry-over from other donors' samples.

The chain links TRBV2 to TRBJ2-1; unclear D gene. The CDR3 totals 14 residues. Trimming stripped 4 bases from V and 1 base from J, with 8 bases between. Per the germline V gene, CDR1 is SNHLY and CDR2 is FYNNEI. The CDR3 DNA reads TGTGCCAGCAGTGTTGATAGGTCCTACAATGAGCAGTTCTTC. This gives the protein CASSVDRSYNEQFF.

V usage is TRBV9 and J usage is TRBJ2-3, with no clear D. Trimming shortened V by 6 bases and J by 2 bases, and 13 bases separated the two germline ends. The CDR3 runs to 14 residues. Germline assignment: CDR1 SGDLS and CDR2 YYNGEE. This CDR3 is CASNGRIYTDTQYF. In DNA, the CDR3 is TGTGCCAGCAACGGCCGGATTTACACAGATACGCAGTATTTT.

The rearrangement uses TRBV28 and TRBJ2-1; a weak D match, TRBD2 (5 bases). CDR3 size: 15 residues. Germline V gives CDR1 MDHEN, CDR2 SYDVKM. V was pared by 1 base and J by 1 base, with 8 bases between. The chain's CDR3 is CASSLSGVSYNEQFF. In DNA, the CDR3 is TGTGCCAGCAGTTTATCCGGGGTATCCTACAATGAGCAGTTCTTC.

The chain links TRBV7-9 to TRBJ1-2, with D possibly matching TRBD1 (6 bases). The germline V gene has CDR1 SEHNR and CDR2 FQNEAQ (reference sequence). The CDR3 contains 16 residues. The V end lost 4 bases, the J end lost 6 bases, and 21 bases lay between the germline ends. CDR3 coding DNA: TGTGCCAGCAGCTCCTCAACGACAGGCGGAGCCAATGGCTACACCTTC. Translation gives CASSSSTTGGANGYTF.

The CDR3 DNA reads as TGTGCCAGCAGCATCGGGACAGCCATCACTAACTATGGCTACACCTTC. Translation gives CASSIGTAITNYGYTF. The chain uses TRBV5-4 and TRBJ1-2, with 7 bases aligning to TRBD1. The junction had 9 bases not matched to a gene; V was cut back by 4 bases and J by 0 bases. There are 16 residues in the CDR3. Germline V gene data show CDR1 as SGHNT and CDR2 as YYREEE (reference sequence).

This rearrangement joins TRBV5-6 to TRBJ2-5, with D possibly TRBD2 on 6 matching bases. Trimming cost V 1 base and J 3 bases, with 13 bases left between them. CDR1 SGHDT and CDR2 YYEEEE come from the germline V gene. The CDR3 sequence is 15 residues long. The CDR3 DNA reads as TGTGCCAGCAGCTTGCGCGGGGTGGCGAAAGAGACCCAGTACTTC. Translating it yields CASSLRGVAKETQYF.

The chain is built from TRBV6-1 and TRBJ2-5, with TRBD2 matching over 8 bases. V lost 7 bases to trimming and J lost 5 bases; unmatched junction nucleotides: 9. The germline gives CDR1 MNHNS, CDR2 SASEGT. The CDR3 has 14 amino acids. The CDR3 protein is CASTTSGLGETQYF. In nucleotides, the CDR3 is TGTGCCAGCACAACTAGCGGCCTCGGGGAGACCCAGTACTTC.

The chain couples TRBV7-2 to TRBJ2-1; no reliable D call. Trimming shortened V by 5 bases and J by 9 bases, and 14 bases separated the two germline ends. The CDR3 runs to 13 residues. CDR1 and CDR2 (germline): SGHTA, FQGNSA. CDR3: CASSPTSGGEQFF. Written as DNA, the CDR3 is TGTGCCAGCAGCCCAACCTCGGGTGGTGAGCAGTTCTTC.

In DNA, the CDR3 is TGTGCCAGCAGCACCAGGACAGGGAGCGCAGATACGCAGTATTTT. Translated: CASSTRTGSADTQYF. The chain is built from TRBV5-4 and TRBJ2-3; TRBD1 matches at 8 bases. J lost 4 bases, V lost 4 bases, and 8 bases had no gene match. Germline V gene sequence: CDR1 SGHNT, CDR2 YYREEE (reference sequence). There are 15 residues in the CDR3.

This rearrangement joins TRBV6-5 to TRBJ2-5; D tentatively reads TRBD1 or TRBD2 (6 bases each). The germline V gene encodes CDR1 MNHEY and CDR2 SVGAGI. The length of the CDR3 is 14 residues. V lost 2 bases and J 9 bases, leaving 16 bases between the germline ends. CDR3 nucleotide sequence: TGTGCCAGCAGTTACAACCCCTCGGGGGCAGCCCAGTACTTC. It yields the protein CASSYNPSGAAQYF.

This clone was seen just once. This sequence joins TRBV28 and TRBJ2-5; D possibly corresponds to TRBD2 (6 bases). CDR3 length: 13 residues. Germline CDR1 reads MDHEN; CDR2 reads SYDVKM. V lost 2 bases, J lost 4 bases, and 8 bases lay in between. Here the CDR3 reads CASSLEAGETQYF. The CDR3 DNA reads TGTGCCAGCAGTTTAGAAGCGGGAGAGACCCAGTACTTC.

DNA for the CDR3: TGCGCCAGCAGCTTGGCCCTGACAGGGTTTAACTATGGCTACACCTTC. Its protein product is CASSLALTGFNYGYTF. V and J are TRBV5-1 and TRBJ1-2; TRBD1 agrees at 7 bases. This CDR3 comprises 16 residues. The germline V gene encodes CDR1 SGHRS and CDR2 YFSETQ. V lost 0 bases to trimming and J lost 1 base; unmatched junction nucleotides: 6.

CDR3 residues: CASSGDRVTEAFF. The DNA of the CDR3 is TGTGCCAGCAGCGGAGACAGGGTCACTGAAGCTTTCTTT. The gene calls are TRBV7-2 and TRBJ1-1; 7 bases are a match to TRBD1. V lost 5 bases, J lost 4 bases, and 4 bases stayed unmatched. Germline V gives CDR1 SGHTA, CDR2 FQGNSA. The CDR3 covers 13 residues.

The rearrangement links TRBV9 to TRBJ2-1; TRBD2 is a possible D gene (5 bases). V was clipped by 3 bases and J by 5 bases, with 18 bases between them. The germline gives CDR1 SGDLS, CDR2 YYNGEE. The CDR3 runs 16 residues. The CDR3 bases are TGTGCCAGCAGCGCGGAAGACCCTCGGGATAACAATGAGCAGTTCTTC. Its protein is CASSAEDPRDNNEQFF.

The V call is TRBV2, the J call TRBJ2-1; D unclear. CDR3 length equals 13 residues. With 7 bases removed from V and 4 bases from J, the gap between germline ends came to 11 bases. Germline CDR1 SNHLY, CDR2 FYNNEI. The CDR3 coding sequence is TGTGCCAGCAAAATAGGCGGTTACAATGAGCAGTTCTTC. Translation gives CASKIGGYNEQFF.

With regard to this clone: Other nucleotide sequences in the sample specify the same CDR3. J is TRBJ1-4 and V is TRBV18, with no clear D. CDR1 is KGHSH and CDR2 is LQKENI in the germline V gene. This CDR3 spans 13 amino acids. Trimming cost V 2 bases and J 4 bases, with 5 bases left between them. The CDR3 sequence: CASSPGRNEKLFF. The CDR3 coding sequence is TGTGCCAGCTCACCAGGTCGTAATGAAAAACTGTTTTTT.

The chain joins TRBV30 to TRBJ1-2; possible D gene TRBD1, 5 bases. Trimming stripped 4 bases from V and 4 bases from J, with 16 bases between. The CDR3 totals 14 residues. Germline CDR1 and CDR2: GTSNPN and SVGIG (reference sequence). CDR3 nucleotides: TGTGCCTGGAAGGATTGGGGGGACGCCTATGGCTACACCTTC. Translated, it gives CAWKDWGDAYGYTF.

The V and J genes are TRBV7-2 and TRBJ1-1; 7 nucleotides align to TRBD1. Germline V gene lookup returns CDR1 SGHTA and CDR2 FQGNSA. Losses at the gene ends were 5 bases for V and 5 bases for J; bases not matched to a gene: 11. The CDR3 length is 15 residues. CDR3 amino acids: CASSPTGTQRTEAFF. For the CDR3, the DNA is TGTGCCAGCAGCCCGACAGGGACCCAGCGTACTGAAGCTTTCTTT.

V is TRBV18 and J is TRBJ2-1; TRBD2 agrees at 9 bases. This CDR3 is built from 16 residues. Unmatched junction bases numbered 8, after V lost 1 base and J lost 7 bases. CDR1 and CDR2 (germline): KGHSH, LQKENI. The CDR3 DNA reads TGTGCCAGCTCACCACGGGTTAGCGGGAGTAGTAATGAGCAGTTCTTC. It is translated as CASSPRVSGSSNEQFF. Together with reference TRBV18 and TRBJ2-1, the CDR3 gives the full variable domain: NAGVMQNPRHLVRRRGQEARLRCSPMKGHSHVYWYRQLPEEGLKFMVYLQKENIIDESGMPKERFSAEFPKEGPSILRIQQVVRGDSAAYFCASSPRVSGSSNEQFFGPGTRLTVL.

CDR3 sequence (DNA): TGTGCCAGCAGCGTAGCGTTGAGACACGAGCAGTACTTC. Translating it yields CASSVALRHEQYF. The chain is built from TRBV9 and TRBJ2-7; no clear D gene. The V end was cut by 0 bases, the J end by 5 bases, with 9 bases between. The CDR3 is made up of 13 amino acids. Germline CDR1 reads SGDLS; CDR2 reads YYNGEE.

V and J are TRBV30 and TRBJ2-5; 11 bases are shared with TRBD2. The tail of the sequence fits TRBJ2-7 better, so the J call may be wrong. The CDR3 runs 14 residues. Germline V gene lookup returns CDR1 GTSNPN and CDR2 SVGIG (reference sequence). The CDR3 DNA is TGTGCCTGGAGGCCTAGCGGGAGGTCCTACGAGCAGTACTTC. Its protein product is CAWRPSGRSYEQYF.

This clone was counted a few times. This sample includes further DNA sequences coding for the same CDR3. The V call is TRBV28, the J call TRBJ1-2; tentative D call: TRBD1 (6 bases). Germline loops: CDR1 MDHEN, CDR2 SYDVKM. Between the trimmed V and J ends, which lost 2 bases and 2 bases, there was a span of 6 bases. The length of the CDR3 is 13 residues. The CDR3 here is CASSLGQNYGYTF. Written as DNA, the CDR3 is TGTGCCAGCAGTTTAGGACAGAACTATGGCTACACCTTC.

This sequence joins TRBV6-5 and TRBJ2-1; 8 bases fit TRBD1. This CDR3 has 14 residues. J gave up 9 bases and V 3 bases, and 7 bases lay outside the gene matches. In germline, CDR1 is MNHEY, CDR2 SVGAGI. CDR3: CASSYSDREVEQFF. CDR3 nucleotide sequence: TGTGCCAGCAGTTATTCGGACAGGGAGGTTGAGCAGTTCTTC.

The V call is TRBV6-1, the J call TRBJ2-7; D gene ambiguous. The CDR3 sequence is 14 residues long. Trimming took 1 base from V and 2 from J, leaving 9 bases between them. From germline, CDR1 is MNHNS and CDR2 SASEGT. Here the CDR3 DNA reads TGTGCCAGCAGTGAAGTAGAAGCTACCTACGAGCAGTACTTC. Protein: CASSEVEATYEQYF.

The CDR3 region has the DNA TGTGCCAGCAGCTTGGCCCGTCCCTACAGTAAGGGGACCCAGTACTTC. This translates into CASSLARPYSKGTQYF. The chain combines TRBV5-4 with TRBJ2-5; the D is unclear. The CDR3 contains 16 residues. CDR1 is SGHNT, CDR2 YYREEE, per germline (reference sequence). Trimming shortened V by 0 bases and J by 7 bases, and 19 bases separated the two germline ends. The whole variable domain, filled in from reference TRBV5-4 and TRBJ2-5, reads ETGVTQSPTHLIKTRGQQVTLRCSSQSGHNTVSWYQQALGQGPQFIFQYYREEENGRGNFPPRFSGLQFPNYSSELNVNALELDDSALYLCASSLARPYSKGTQYFGPGTRLLVL.

This chain links TRBV11-3 with TRBJ2-1, with 8 bases matching TRBD2. J gave up 12 bases and V 0 bases, and 1 base lay outside the gene matches. This CDR3 spans 12 amino acids. Germline values: CDR1 SGHNT, CDR2 YENEEA. The CDR3, as DNA: TGTGCCAGCAGCTTAGATACTAGCGGGCAGTTCTTC. Amino acids: CASSLDTSGQFF.

This clone has a single count. The same CDR3 also results from other DNA sequences found in this sample. The chain is built from TRBV19 and TRBJ2-7; unclear D gene. Trimming stripped 2 bases from V and 4 bases from J, with 12 bases between. Germline lookup yields CDR1 LNHDA and CDR2 SQIVND (reference sequence). The CDR3 consists of 14 residues. As DNA, the CDR3 is TGTGCCAGTAGTATAATGGGTAGCAGTTACGAGCAGTACTTC. It translates to CASSIMGSSYEQYF.

This sequence joins TRBV4-3 and TRBJ2-7; 13 nucleotides align to TRBD2. This CDR3 is 20 amino acids long. The V gene end was trimmed by 4 bases and the J gene end by 0 bases; junction bases not matched to a gene: 15. The germline V gene has CDR1 LGHNA and CDR2 YSLEER. CDR3 nucleotides: TGCGCCAGCAGCCGAAGGGTAACTAGCGGGGGGGCTTCGAGCTCCTACGAGCAGTACTTC. Translated, it gives CASSRRVTSGGASSSYEQYF.

This chain links TRBV5-6 with TRBJ1-2; tentatively, D is TRBD1 (5 bases). The CDR3 extends over 14 amino acids. The V and J ends lost 0 bases and 8 bases respectively, with 14 bases between them. Germline V gene lookup returns CDR1 SGHDT and CDR2 YYEEEE. CDR3 in amino acids: CASSLGQTSGGYTF. The CDR3 DNA is TGTGCCAGCAGCTTGGGACAGACCTCTGGAGGCTACACCTTC.

As to this clone: The same CDR3 is also encoded by other DNA sequences in this sample. This chain connects TRBV5-1 to TRBJ2-1, with D possibly being TRBD1 (6 bases). Germline V gene sequence: CDR1 SGHRS, CDR2 YFSETQ. Trimming cost V 4 bases and J 2 bases, with 10 bases left between them. The CDR3 extends over 14 amino acids. The CDR3 DNA sequence: TGCGCCAGCAGCCTACAGGGAACCTACAATGAGCAGTTCTTC. Amino acid sequence: CASSLQGTYNEQFF.